The 14 T cell receptor beta chains presented below share a single source sample, sequenced in a study of cytomegalovirus exposure and HLA in healthy donors. In the PCR, 60 Vbeta and 13 Jbeta primers were used. Method: immunoSEQ multiplex PCR; TCRdb's copy keeps in-frame clones and lacks some. The table for this sample gives around 140,000 clones. The sample taken for sequencing was PBMCs. Receptors were obtained from a woman between 35 and 50 years old in good health and CMV-seronegative.

V gene TRBV5-6 combines with J gene TRBJ2-3; 12 nucleotides align to TRBD1. Germline trimming cut 2 bases from V and 4 bases from J; bases unmatched to any gene: 5. The germline gives CDR1 SGHDT, CDR2 YYEEEE. The CDR3 length is 16 residues. CDR3 amino acids: CASSLTGQGASDTQYF. CDR3 DNA sequence: TGTGCCAGCAGCTTAACGGGACAGGGGGCTTCAGATACGCAGTATTTT.

The J gene is TRBJ2-2, the V gene TRBV6-6; perhaps TRBD2 as D (6 bases). V lost 6 bases and J 5 bases, leaving 10 bases between the germline ends. CDR3 length: 13 amino acids. Per germline, CDR1 MNHNY and CDR2 SVGAGI (reference sequence). The DNA of the CDR3 is TGTGCCAGCAGGATGGGAGGTACCGGGGAGCTGTTTTTT. As protein: CASRMGGTGELFF.

The gene calls are TRBV4-3 and TRBJ2-3; the match to TRBD1 covers 9 bases. The CDR3 runs to 16 residues. Germline CDR1 reads LGHNA; CDR2 reads YSLEER. V dropped 2 bases and J dropped 6; count of bases not matched to a gene: 9. The CDR3 protein is CASSQPPGTGRDTQYF. The CDR3 DNA is TGCGCCAGCAGCCAACCCCCCGGGACAGGGCGGGATACGCAGTATTTT.

The V and J genes are TRBV4-1 and TRBJ2-2, with 8 bases fitting TRBD1. Germline values: CDR1 MGHRA, CDR2 YSYEKL. The V segment lost 4 bases and the J segment 8 bases; nucleotides outside the gene matches: 3. The CDR3 has 13 amino acids. CDR3 region: CASSRQGRGELFF. The CDR3, as DNA: TGCGCCAGCAGCCGACAGGGGAGGGGGGAGCTGTTTTTT.

The chain carries TRBV4-1 and TRBJ1-1, with D unresolved. This CDR3 region has 14 residues. Germline V CDR1 and CDR2: MGHRA, YSYEKL. V lost 1 base and J 3 bases, leaving 9 bases between the germline ends. CDR3 protein: CASSQVGRYTEAFF. The CDR3 nucleotides are TGCGCCAGCAGCCAAGTTGGGAGGTACACTGAAGCTTTCTTT.

The DNA for the CDR3 is TGTGCCAGCAGCCAAAATCCCAGGGACACTGAAGCTTTCTTT. It is translated as CASSQNPRDTEAFF. The chain has TRBV4-2 and TRBJ1-1; D perhaps matches TRBD1 (5 bases). Germline-derived CDR1 and CDR2 are LGHNA and YNFKEQ. The CDR3 spans 14 residues. Trimming shortened V by 2 bases and J by 3 bases, and 10 bases separated the two germline ends.

The CDR3 sequence: CASSGSGRTYEQYF. The CDR3 DNA reads TGTGCCAGCAGTGGGAGCGGGCGAACCTACGAGCAGTACTTC. The chain combines TRBV6-5 with TRBJ2-7; a weak D match, TRBD2 (6 bases). This CDR3 has 14 amino acids. The germline V gene has CDR1 MNHEY and CDR2 SVGAGI. The V and J ends lost 5 bases and 2 bases respectively, with 13 bases between them.

The J gene is TRBJ1-3, the V gene TRBV18; D not certain. Germline loops: CDR1 KGHSH, CDR2 LQKENI. This CDR3 is 15 amino acids long. Trimming removed 4 bases from V and 1 base from J, with 11 bases in between. CDR3 nucleotide sequence: TGTGCCAGCTCACTCGAGATGTTATCTGGAAACACCATATATTTT. Its protein product is CASSLEMLSGNTIYF.

The rearrangement joins TRBV29-1 to TRBJ2-5; D is possibly TRBD2 (6 bases). The CDR3 contains 22 residues. Germline loops: CDR1 SQVTM, CDR2 ANQGSEA. V lost 2 bases, J lost 3 bases, and 37 bases lay in between. The CDR3, as DNA: TGCAGCGTTGAACGAAATATCGGGGCTAGCGTGACGTGGGGAGACTGTGAAGAGACCCAGTACTTC. Translating it yields CSVERNIGASVTWGDCEETQYF. Variable domain in full (rest from reference TRBV29-1 and TRBJ2-5): SAVISQKPSRDICQRGTSLTIQCQVDSQVTMMFWYRQQPGQSLTLIATANQGSEATYESGFVIDKFPISRPNLTFSTLTVSNMSPEDSSIYLCSVERNIGASVTWGDCEETQYFGPGTRLLVL.

The chain couples TRBV6-5 to TRBJ2-5, with 13 bases that match TRBD2. The germline gives CDR1 MNHEY, CDR2 SVGAGI. The CDR3 runs 14 residues. The V and J ends lost 8 bases and 5 bases, in that order; junction bases with no gene match: 5. CDR3 nucleotides: TGTGCCAGCGTCGGGACTAGCGGGGAGGAGACCCAGTACTTC. The encoded protein is CASVGTSGEETQYF.

The chain uses TRBV9 and TRBJ2-5; 8 positions match TRBD2. CDR1 is SGDLS and CDR2 is YYNGEE in the germline V gene. CDR3 length equals 13 residues. V gave up 2 bases and J gave up 4 bases; unmatched junction bases: 1. The CDR3 spells CASSVRGGETQYF. CDR3 bases: TGTGCCAGCAGCGTCCGGGGGGGAGAGACCCAGTACTTC.

The rearrangement joins TRBV10-3 to TRBJ1-1; 8 positions agree with TRBD1. V shed 3 bases, J shed 1 base, and the junction held 7 bases outside the gene matches. CDR3 length: 16 amino acids. From germline, CDR1 is ENHRY and CDR2 SYGVKD. The CDR3 nucleotides are TGTGCCATCAGTGACTCCGGGACAGGAAGGAACACTGAAGCTTTCTTT. Residues: CAISDSGTGRNTEAFF.

The V gene is TRBV11-3, the J gene TRBJ2-1; maybe TRBD2 (7 bases). CDR1 SGHNT and CDR2 YENEEA come from the germline V gene. The CDR3 covers 18 residues. The V end was cut by 4 bases, the J end by 5 bases, with 24 bases between. CDR3: CASSSGWRGHPSHNEQFF. The CDR3 nucleotides are TGTGCCAGCAGCTCCGGATGGCGGGGGCACCCATCGCACAATGAGCAGTTCTTC.

CDR3 protein: CASSPYGGSNQPQHF. The CDR3, as DNA: TGTGCCAGCAGTCCGTATGGGGGGAGCAATCAGCCCCAGCATTTT. The gene calls are TRBV5-4 and TRBJ1-5; D is possibly TRBD1 (5 bases). Trimming took off 5 bases at V and 1 base at J, with 13 bases between the two ends. This CDR3 comprises 15 residues. From germline, CDR1 is SGHNT and CDR2 YYREEE (reference sequence).